A single T cell receptor beta chain is shown here with its context. This sample was taken from a study of blood T cell repertoires in COVID-19. Repertoires were generated with immunoSEQ multiplex PCR, while TCRdb's copy carries only in-frame clones and drops some. Of about 230,000 clones in the sample, approximately 85% are singletons; the top ten hold around 0.97%. The receptor was derived from a man aged 35 to 55 with acute or convalescent COVID-19. Sequencing used peripheral blood.

The CDR3: CASSPRTGTRPYEQYF. The CDR3 coding sequence is TGCGCCAGCAGCCCGAGAACCGGGACTAGACCCTACGAGCAGTACTTC. The chain uses TRBV5-1 and TRBJ2-7; 8 nucleotides agree with TRBD2. The CDR3 consists of 16 residues. CDR1 is SGHRS and CDR2 is YFSETQ in the germline V gene. V lost 4 bases and J lost 2; bases outside the gene matches: 11. The complete variable domain, with remaining parts taken from reference TRBV5-1 and TRBJ2-7, reads KAGVTQTPRYLIKTRGQQVTLSCSPISGHRSVSWYQQTPGQGLQFLFEYFSETQRNKGNFPGRFSGRQFSNSRSEMNVSTLELGDSALYLCASSPRTGTRPYEQYFGPGTRLTVT.